The next 17 T cell receptor beta chains were all read from a single sample in a study of T-cell memory formation after mild COVID-19. TCRdb independently ran MiXCR on the 5' RACE reads; one entry per CDR3 protein. Here the sample spans some 250,000 distinct CDR3 sequences, approximately 9% being singletons. The sequenced material came from PBMCs or a T cell subset sorted from them (not recorded which). The receptors were sampled from a man younger than 35 who had mild COVID-19 (a few samples of this study predate the infection). Cell type and time point are not known.

This clonotype has just a few counts. This chain links TRBV11-2 with TRBJ2-7; D is unclear. The CDR3 consists of 13 residues. Germline CDR1 SGHAT, CDR2 FQNNGV. The V gene lost 7 bases and the J gene lost 6 bases, with 16 bases spanning the gap. CDR3 bases: TGTGCCAGCACACCCCAGCGAGCGAGCGAGCAGTACTTC. Translating it yields CASTPQRASEQYF.

This clonotype was detected many times. The chain has TRBV19 and TRBJ2-7; 7 nucleotides match TRBD2. The CDR3 consists of 13 residues. J lost 2 bases, V lost 6 bases, and 4 bases had no gene match. Germline-derived CDR1 and CDR2 are LNHDA and SQIVND (reference sequence). DNA of the CDR3: TGTGCCAGTAGCTCGGGGGGACCCTACGAGCAGTACTTC. Translation: CASSSGGPYEQYF.

This sequence joins TRBV6-5 and TRBJ2-4, with D perhaps matching TRBD1 or TRBD2 (5 bases each). Trimming shortened V by 3 bases and J by 0 bases, and 9 bases separated the two germline ends. This CDR3 region has 15 residues. CDR1 MNHEY and CDR2 SVGAGI come from the germline V gene. The CDR3 loop reads CASSYGGAAKNIQYF. CDR3 DNA sequence: TGTGCCAGCAGTTATGGGGGAGCAGCCAAAAACATTCAGTACTTC.

Notes on this clonotype: This could be a read error, since a much larger clone is one nucleotide away. V is TRBV2 and J is TRBJ2-3; the D is unclear. The CDR3 runs to 12 residues. V gave up 5 bases and J gave up 4 bases, with 7 bases separating them. From germline, CDR1 is SNHLY and CDR2 FYNNEI. Here the CDR3 DNA reads TGTGCCAGCAGTCCTGATCCAGATACGCAGTATTTT. It yields the protein CASSPDPDTQYF.

V and J are TRBV15 and TRBJ1-5; D unresolved. The CDR3 has 12 residues. V was trimmed by 3 bases and J by 5 bases, leaving 5 bases between them. Germline V gene lookup returns CDR1 LNHNV and CDR2 YYDKDF (reference sequence). The chain's CDR3 is CATSSTDQPQHF. Written as DNA, the CDR3 is TGTGCCACCAGCAGTACTGATCAGCCCCAGCATTTT.

This clonotype has more than one count but fewer than ten. The V and J genes are TRBV10-3 and TRBJ1-5; D is unclear. CDR1 is ENHRY and CDR2 is SYGVKD in the germline V gene. Trimming removed 5 bases from V and 7 bases from J, with 12 bases in between. This CDR3 has 13 amino acids. Here the CDR3 reads CAISMEGRQPQHF. CDR3 DNA sequence: TGTGCCATCAGTATGGAGGGAAGGCAGCCCCAGCATTTT.

This clonotype turned up a few times. This chain joins TRBV20-1 and TRBJ1-6; 9 bases match TRBD1. CDR1 is DFQATT, CDR2 SNEGSKA, per germline (reference sequence). The CDR3 extends over 14 amino acids. The V segment lost 5 bases and the J segment 9 bases; nucleotides outside the gene matches: 8. Here the CDR3 reads CSAQRGQGSSPLHF. For the CDR3, the DNA is TGCAGTGCTCAAAGAGGACAGGGGAGTTCACCCCTCCACTTT.

This clonotype was counted a few times. The chain has TRBV7-2 and TRBJ1-3; D remains ambiguous. From germline, CDR1 is SGHTA and CDR2 FQGNSA. V was shortened by 0 bases and J by 0 bases, with 6 bases between the two germline ends. The CDR3 is 15 amino acids. CDR3 residues: CASSLAGSSGNTIYF. The CDR3 nucleotides are TGTGCCAGCAGCTTAGCGGGGAGCTCTGGAAACACCATATATTTT.

Only a few counts were recorded for this clonotype. CDR3 residues: CASSITDSTGELFF. CDR3 nucleotide sequence: TGTGCCAGCAGCATCACCGACAGCACCGGGGAGCTGTTTTTT. This chain links TRBV11-2 with TRBJ2-2, with D perhaps matching TRBD1 (5 bases). Trimming shortened V by 5 bases and J by 4 bases, and 11 bases separated the two germline ends. This CDR3 comprises 14 residues. In germline, CDR1 is SGHAT, CDR2 FQNNGV.

This chain uses TRBV23-1 with TRBJ1-4, with a weak D call TRBD1 (5 bases). TRBV23-1 is an ORF, and what it does is uncertain. This CDR3 region has 13 residues. The CDR3 reads CPLRQTTNEKLFF. In DNA, the CDR3 is TGCCCACTTAGACAGACAACTAATGAAAAACTGTTTTTT.

The rearrangement links TRBV6-1 to TRBJ1-2; 7 bases line up with TRBD1. The CDR3 totals 12 residues. From germline, CDR1 is MNHNS and CDR2 SASEGT. J lost 12 bases, V lost 3 bases, and 7 bases had no gene match. The CDR3 nucleotides read TGTGCCAGCAGTGAGGGCAGGGGGAGTAACACCTTC. Translating gives CASSEGRGSNTF.

The chain links TRBV27 to TRBJ1-2; D is unresolved. The CDR3 extends over 15 amino acids. From germline, CDR1 is MNHEY and CDR2 SMNVEV (reference sequence). The V end was cut by 7 bases, the J end by 4 bases, with 19 bases between. This chain's CDR3 is CASTLNAGSAYGYTF. Here the CDR3 DNA reads TGTGCCAGCACCCTCAACGCAGGTAGCGCCTATGGCTACACCTTC.

In this sample, this clonotype turned up many times. The chain couples TRBV7-2 to TRBJ2-5; D remains unclear. The CDR3 is 13 residues long. Trimming removed 3 bases from V and 4 bases from J, with 9 bases in between. CDR1 is SGHTA, CDR2 FQGNSA, per germline. CDR3 sequence (DNA): TGTGCCAGCAGCTTGACTGCCCGAGAGACCCAGTACTTC. Encoded protein: CASSLTARETQYF.

The CDR3 loop is CSASLPAGGQTDTQYF. The CDR3 DNA reads TGCAGTGCTAGTCTCCCGGCGGGGGGGCAAACAGATACGCAGTATTTT. The chain couples TRBV20-1 to TRBJ2-3; 9 nucleotides align to TRBD2. This CDR3 has 16 amino acids. The J segment lost 3 bases and the V segment lost 3 bases, leaving 10 bases of the junction unmatched. Germline V gene sequence: CDR1 DFQATT, CDR2 SNEGSKA (reference sequence).

This clonotype was recorded a few times. The chain uses TRBV28 and TRBJ2-1, with 8 bases matching TRBD1. Germline V CDR1 and CDR2: MDHEN, SYDVKM. This CDR3 contains 16 residues. Trimming removed 5 bases from V and 2 bases from J; junction bases left unmatched: 8. The CDR3 nucleotides are TGTGCCAGCAGTCGACCGGACAGGGCTACCTACAATGAGCAGTTCTTC. Its translation is CASSRPDRATYNEQFF. The full variable domain, with the rest looked up from reference TRBV28 and TRBJ2-1, is DVKVTQSSRYLVKRTGEKVFLECVQDMDHENMFWYRQDPGLGLRLIYFSYDVKMKEKGDIPEGYSVSREKKERFSLILESASTNQTSMYLCASSRPDRATYNEQFFGPGTRLTVL.

In its sample, this clonotype was seen a few times. The chain joins TRBV5-1 to TRBJ1-6, with D possibly matching TRBD1 (5 bases). The CDR3 is made up of 15 amino acids. V lost 4 bases and J 7 bases, leaving 15 bases between the germline ends. The germline CDR1 and CDR2 sequences are SGHRS and YFSETQ. CDR3 region: CASSKGRESNSPLHF. The CDR3 DNA is TGCGCCAGCAGCAAGGGACGGGAGTCCAATTCACCCCTCCACTTT.

The rearrangement joins TRBV7-3 to TRBJ2-7; TRBD2 matches 7 bases. Germline values: CDR1 SGHTA, CDR2 FQGTGA. V dropped 5 bases and J dropped 3; count of bases not matched to a gene: 10. The CDR3 has 15 residues. CDR3 bases: TGTGCCAGCAGCCTTACTGGGCGGGGGAACTACGAGCAGTACTTC. Amino acids: CASSLTGRGNYEQYF.